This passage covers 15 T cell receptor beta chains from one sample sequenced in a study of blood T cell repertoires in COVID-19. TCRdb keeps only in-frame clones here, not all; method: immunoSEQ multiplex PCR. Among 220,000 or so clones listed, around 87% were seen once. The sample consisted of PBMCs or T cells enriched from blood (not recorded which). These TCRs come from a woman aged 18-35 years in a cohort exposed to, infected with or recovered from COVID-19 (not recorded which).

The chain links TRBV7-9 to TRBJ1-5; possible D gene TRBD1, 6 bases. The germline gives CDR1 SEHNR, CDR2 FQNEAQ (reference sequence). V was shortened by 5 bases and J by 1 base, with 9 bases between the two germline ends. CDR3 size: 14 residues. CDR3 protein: CASSRGGSNQPQHF. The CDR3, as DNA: TGTGCCAGCAGCCGAGGGGGAAGCAATCAGCCCCAGCATTTT.

CDR3 sequence: CASSEDSVNTEAFF. The CDR3 nucleotides are TGCGCCAGCAGCGAGGACAGCGTGAACACTGAAGCTTTCTTT. The chain carries TRBV5-1 and TRBJ1-1, with D tentatively TRBD1 (6 bases). V was trimmed by 4 bases and J by 0 bases, leaving 10 bases between them. The length of the CDR3 is 14 residues. Germline values: CDR1 SGHRS, CDR2 YFSETQ.

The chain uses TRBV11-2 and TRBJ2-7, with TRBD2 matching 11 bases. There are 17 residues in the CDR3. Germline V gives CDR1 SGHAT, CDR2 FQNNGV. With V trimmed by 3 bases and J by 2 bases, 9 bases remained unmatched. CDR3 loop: CASSLPAGTSGTYEQYF. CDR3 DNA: TGTGCCAGCAGCTTGCCGGCCGGGACTAGCGGCACCTACGAGCAGTACTTC. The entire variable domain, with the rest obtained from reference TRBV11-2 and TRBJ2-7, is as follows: EAGVAQSPRYKIIEKRQSVAFWCNPISGHATLYWYQQILGQGPKLLIQFQNNGVVDDSQLPKDRFSAERLKGVDSTLKIQPAKLEDSAVYLCASSLPAGTSGTYEQYFGPGTRLTVT.

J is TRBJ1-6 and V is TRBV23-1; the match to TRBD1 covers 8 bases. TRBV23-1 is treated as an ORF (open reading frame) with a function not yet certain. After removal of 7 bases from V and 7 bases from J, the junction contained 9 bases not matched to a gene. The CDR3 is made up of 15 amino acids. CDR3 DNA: TGCGCCAGCAACAAATACAGGGGGGGAAATTCACCCCTCCACTTT. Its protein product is CASNKYRGGNSPLHF.

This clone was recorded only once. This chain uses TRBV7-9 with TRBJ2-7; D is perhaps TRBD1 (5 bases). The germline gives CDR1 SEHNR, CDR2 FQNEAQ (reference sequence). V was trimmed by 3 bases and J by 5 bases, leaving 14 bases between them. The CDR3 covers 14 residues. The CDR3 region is CASSFPQEVDEQYF. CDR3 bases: TGTGCCAGCAGCTTTCCACAGGAAGTCGACGAGCAGTACTTC.

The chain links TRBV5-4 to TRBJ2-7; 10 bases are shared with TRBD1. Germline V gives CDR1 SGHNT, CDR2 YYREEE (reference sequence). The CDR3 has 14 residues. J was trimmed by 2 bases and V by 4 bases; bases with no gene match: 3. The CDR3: CASSRDRGTYEQYF. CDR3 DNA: TGTGCCAGCAGCCGGGACAGGGGAACCTACGAGCAGTACTTC.

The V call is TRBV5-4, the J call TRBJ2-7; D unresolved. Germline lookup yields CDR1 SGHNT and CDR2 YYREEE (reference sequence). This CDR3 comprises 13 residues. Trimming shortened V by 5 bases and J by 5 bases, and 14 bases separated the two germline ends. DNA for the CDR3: TGTGCCAGCAGGCCCCTAGGTGTGGACGAGCAGTACTTC. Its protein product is CASRPLGVDEQYF.

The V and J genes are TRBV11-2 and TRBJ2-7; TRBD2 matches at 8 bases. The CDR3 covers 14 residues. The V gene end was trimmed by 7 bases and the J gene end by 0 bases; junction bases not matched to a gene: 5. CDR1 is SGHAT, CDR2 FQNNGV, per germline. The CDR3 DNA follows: TGTGCCAGCATGGCTACTAGCGGCTCCTACGAGCAGTACTTC. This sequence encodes CASMATSGSYEQYF.

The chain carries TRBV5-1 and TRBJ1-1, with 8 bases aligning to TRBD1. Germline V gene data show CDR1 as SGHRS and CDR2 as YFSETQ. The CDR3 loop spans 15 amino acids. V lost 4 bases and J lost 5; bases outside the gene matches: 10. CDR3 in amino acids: CASSTTGGVRTEAFF. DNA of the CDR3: TGCGCCAGCAGCACAACAGGGGGAGTGAGGACTGAAGCTTTCTTT.

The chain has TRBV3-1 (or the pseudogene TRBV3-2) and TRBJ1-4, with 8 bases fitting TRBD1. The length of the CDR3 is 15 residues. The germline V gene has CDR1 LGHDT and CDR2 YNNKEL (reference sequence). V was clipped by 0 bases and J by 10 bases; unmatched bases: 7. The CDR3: CASSQDRQGWGKLFF. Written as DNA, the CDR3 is TGTGCCAGCAGCCAAGATAGACAGGGGTGGGGAAAACTGTTTTTT.

The CDR3 DNA follows: TGTGCCAGCAGTGATCAGACAGGGGGGAGCAATCAGCCCCAGCATTTT. Amino acid sequence: CASSDQTGGSNQPQHF. The chain joins TRBV2 to TRBJ1-5, with 9 nucleotides matching TRBD1. The CDR3 sequence is 16 residues long. V lost 3 bases to trimming and J lost 1 base; unmatched junction nucleotides: 4. Germline V gene sequence: CDR1 SNHLY, CDR2 FYNNEI. Full variable domain (outside the CDR3, taken from reference TRBV2 and TRBJ1-5): EPEVTQTPSHQVTQMGQEVILRCVPISNHLYFYWYRQILGQKVEFLVSFYNNEISEKSEIFDDQFSVERPDGSNFTLKIRSTKLEDSAMYFCASSDQTGGSNQPQHFGDGTRLSIL.

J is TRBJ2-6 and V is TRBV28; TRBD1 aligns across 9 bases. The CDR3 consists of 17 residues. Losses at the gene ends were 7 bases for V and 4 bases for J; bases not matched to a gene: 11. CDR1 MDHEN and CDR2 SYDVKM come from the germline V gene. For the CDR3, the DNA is TGTGCCAGCACTTTGGGACAGGGAATGTTAGGGGCCAACGTCCTGACTTTC. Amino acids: CASTLGQGMLGANVLTF.

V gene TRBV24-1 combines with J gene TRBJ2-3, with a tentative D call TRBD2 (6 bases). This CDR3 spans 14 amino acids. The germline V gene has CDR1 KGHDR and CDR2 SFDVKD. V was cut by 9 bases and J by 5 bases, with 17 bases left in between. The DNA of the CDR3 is TGTGCCACCCAACGTAGCGGTGGGGGAGATACGCAGTATTTT. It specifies CATQRSGGGDTQYF.

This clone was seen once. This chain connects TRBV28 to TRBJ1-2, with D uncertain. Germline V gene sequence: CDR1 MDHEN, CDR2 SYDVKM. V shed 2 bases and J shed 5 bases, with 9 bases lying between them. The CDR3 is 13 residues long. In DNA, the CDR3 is TGTGCCAGCAGTTTAGGGAGGCTGTATGGCTACACCTTC. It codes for CASSLGRLYGYTF.

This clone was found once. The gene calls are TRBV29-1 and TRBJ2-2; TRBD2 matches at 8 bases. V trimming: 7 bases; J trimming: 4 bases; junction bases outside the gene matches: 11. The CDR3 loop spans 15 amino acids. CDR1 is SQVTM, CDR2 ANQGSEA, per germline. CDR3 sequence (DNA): TGCAGCGCCGGTCACGGGAGGGGAGGCACCGGGGAGCTGTTTTTT. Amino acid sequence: CSAGHGRGGTGELFF.